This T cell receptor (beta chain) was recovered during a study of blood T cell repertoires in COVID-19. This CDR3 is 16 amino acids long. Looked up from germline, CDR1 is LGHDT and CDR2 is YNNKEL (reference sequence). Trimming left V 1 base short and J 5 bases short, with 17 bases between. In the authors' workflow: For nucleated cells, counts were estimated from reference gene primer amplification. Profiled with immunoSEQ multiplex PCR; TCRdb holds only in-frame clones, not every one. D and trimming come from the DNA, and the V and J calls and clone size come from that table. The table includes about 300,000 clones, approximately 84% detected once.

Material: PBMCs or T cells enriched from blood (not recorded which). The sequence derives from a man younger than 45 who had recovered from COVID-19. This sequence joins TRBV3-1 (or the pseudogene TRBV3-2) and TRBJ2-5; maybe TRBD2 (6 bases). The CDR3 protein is CASSQVGRGGPETQYF. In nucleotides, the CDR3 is TGTGCCAGCAGCCAAGTGGGGCGGGGCGGGCCGGAGACCCAGTACTTC.